This TCR beta chain was retrieved from a study of CD8+ T cells in alopecia areata. As to treatment: oral pan-JAK inhibitor, 5-10 mg twice daily. Extracted RNA was reverse transcribed, and the resulting cDNA served as sequencing template. The data were produced by immunoSEQ multiplex PCR, yet TCRdb's version contains in-frame clones alone and is incomplete. The sample lists 95,000 to 120,000 clones; 45% to 65% were seen once. V was clipped by 7 bases and J by 0 bases, with 16 bases between them. Germline V gene sequence: CDR1 SQVTM, CDR2 ANQGSEA. The CDR3 spans 14 residues. The TCR originated in a human donor with alopecia areata. The genes are TRBV29-1 and TRBJ2-7; D may be TRBD1 (5 bases). This sample comprised CD4+ T cells sorted from blood, obtained at week 24, from a patient treated with tofacitinib. CDR3 nucleotide sequence: TGCAGCGCCCGGGCGGACACGAGCTCCTACGAGCAGTACTTC. It specifies CSARADTSSYEQYF.